The 12 T cell receptor beta chains presented below share a single source sample, sequenced in a study of cytomegalovirus exposure and HLA in healthy donors. Researchers ran the PCR with 60 Vbeta and 13 Jbeta primers. Only in-frame clones appear in the TCRdb table, and some are missing; sequencing was by immunoSEQ multiplex PCR. This sample yields some 65,000 clones, of which almost 80% are seen a single time; around 3% belongs to the top ten. The sequenced sample consisted of PBMCs. The receptor source for this set is a girl aged 10-17 years in good health and CMV-seropositive.

The V call is TRBV4-3, the J call TRBJ2-3; 11 nucleotides match TRBD1. The CDR3 contains 15 residues. The V segment lost 4 bases and the J segment 3 bases; nucleotides outside the gene matches: 3. CDR1 and CDR2 from the germline V gene are LGHNA and YSLEER. CDR3: CASSPGQGATDTQYF. The CDR3 DNA reads as TGCGCCAGCAGCCCCGGACAGGGGGCTACAGATACGCAGTATTTT.

The chain employs TRBV9 and TRBJ2-2; a possible D gene is TRBD1 (6 bases). Germline CDR1 is SGDLS and CDR2 is YYNGEE. There are 15 residues in the CDR3. The V end was cut by 3 bases, the J end by 6 bases, with 15 bases between. This CDR3 reads CASSDPFEGAGELFF. The CDR3, as DNA: TGTGCCAGCAGCGACCCCTTTGAGGGGGCCGGGGAGCTGTTTTTT.

CDR3 sequence reads: CAWSAKDTQYF. CDR3 DNA: TGTGCCTGGAGTGCCAAAGATACGCAGTATTTT. The V gene is TRBV30, the J gene TRBJ2-3; no definite D call. The CDR3 covers 11 residues. Germline V lookup: CDR1 GTSNPN, CDR2 SVGIG (reference sequence). V lost 1 base and J 5 bases, leaving 4 bases between the germline ends.

This sequence joins TRBV5-3 and TRBJ2-4; D possibly corresponds to TRBD1 (6 bases). TRBV5-3 is reported as an ORF; its role is uncertain. Trimming took 4 bases from V and 0 from J, leaving 11 bases between them. The CDR3 spans 15 residues. This CDR3 reads CARSQNRAAKNIQYF. The CDR3 DNA reads as TGTGCCAGAAGCCAAAACAGGGCAGCCAAAAACATTCAGTACTTC.

The chain joins TRBV4-3 to TRBJ2-2; 7 nucleotides align to TRBD2. The junction had 3 bases not matched to a gene; V was cut back by 7 bases and J by 1 base. This CDR3 has 14 amino acids. Germline CDR1 reads LGHNA; CDR2 reads YSLEER. The CDR3 spells CASNSGLNTGELFF. CDR3 DNA: TGCGCCAGCAATAGCGGGCTGAACACCGGGGAGCTGTTTTTT.

J is TRBJ1-6 and V is TRBV28; 9 bases align to TRBD1. The germline V gene has CDR1 MDHEN and CDR2 SYDVKM. V gave up 8 bases and J gave up 10 bases; unmatched junction bases: 15. The length of the CDR3 is 16 residues. The CDR3 nucleotides are TGTGCCAGCGGCCGAAGAGACAGGGGGTTAGGCTCACCCCTCCACTTT. This sequence encodes CASGRRDRGLGSPLHF. Full variable domain (rest looked up from reference TRBV28 and TRBJ1-6): DVKVTQSSRYLVKRTGEKVFLECVQDMDHENMFWYRQDPGLGLRLIYFSYDVKMKEKGDIPEGYSVSREKKERFSLILESASTNQTSMYLCASGRRDRGLGSPLHFGNGTRLTVT.

The chain is built from TRBV10-3 and TRBJ1-1, with a possible D match to TRBD1 (5 bases). Trimming cost V 0 bases and J 5 bases, with 7 bases left between them. The CDR3 has 13 residues. The V gene's germline CDR1 is ENHRY and CDR2 SYGVKD. This CDR3 reads CAISESPGTEAFF. CDR3 sequence (DNA): TGTGCCATCAGTGAGTCACCAGGGACTGAAGCTTTCTTT.

The sample holds many counts of this clone. The chain uses TRBV4-3 and TRBJ2-1; TRBD2 is a possible D gene (5 bases). Germline CDR1 is LGHNA and CDR2 is YSLEER. Trimming cost V 4 bases and J 6 bases, with 16 bases left between them. This CDR3 spans 15 amino acids. CDR3 loop: CASSPVGGLGNEQFF. For the CDR3, the DNA is TGCGCCAGCAGCCCAGTCGGCGGGCTGGGCAATGAGCAGTTCTTC.

The chain combines TRBV6-6 with TRBJ2-5; D might be TRBD2 (5 bases). Germline V gene lookup returns CDR1 MNHNY and CDR2 SVGAGI (reference sequence). The CDR3 totals 13 residues. Trimming took off 6 bases at V and 5 bases at J, with 13 bases between the two ends. CDR3 region: CASSTPTGETQYF. CDR3 DNA sequence: TGTGCCAGCAGCACACCCACGGGGGAGACCCAGTACTTC.

The CDR3 is CSAWASGTYEQYF. The CDR3 DNA reads TGCAGCGCCTGGGCCTCGGGGACCTACGAGCAGTACTTC. The chain uses TRBV29-1 and TRBJ2-7, with a weak D call TRBD2 (5 bases). Trimming removed 7 bases at V and 2 bases at J, with 15 bases between. CDR3 size: 13 residues. CDR1 and CDR2 (germline): SQVTM, ANQGSEA.

The V gene is TRBV7-9, the J gene TRBJ2-3; D unresolved. Germline values: CDR1 SEHNR, CDR2 FQNEAQ (reference sequence). The CDR3 loop spans 13 amino acids. The V end lost 1 base, the J end lost 4 bases, and 6 bases lay between the germline ends. The CDR3: CASSLDSADTQYF. CDR3 sequence (DNA): TGTGCCAGCAGCTTAGATTCTGCAGATACGCAGTATTTT.

The chain joins TRBV28 to TRBJ2-5, with 12 bases matching TRBD2. V lost 5 bases, J lost 5 bases, and 3 bases stayed unmatched. This CDR3 is 14 amino acids long. Germline V gene data show CDR1 as MDHEN and CDR2 as SYDVKM. This CDR3 is CASSLAGGPETQYF. The CDR3 DNA is TGTGCCAGCAGTCTAGCGGGAGGGCCGGAGACCCAGTACTTC.